This TCR beta chain was documented in a study of sequential checkpoint blockade in melanoma (dated by TCRdb to the late 2010s). Looking at the study overall: In a 1:1 randomization, patients received either first-line nivolumab then ipilimumab (arm A) or ipilimumab then nivolumab (arm B). Maintenance nivolumab came after each of the two trial sequences. What the authors observed across the whole study: Larger, independent patient cohorts are needed to validate the response-prediction model that combines TCR metrics and mutation burden.

The sample's treatment or condition, from its label and the paper: randomized to nivolumab then ipilimumab (arm A) or the reverse (arm B). No trial patient had received prior DNA-damaging chemotherapy. A FACS Aria II flow cytometer was used to sort live CD3+CD8+ cells that were negative for CD19 and CD56 from thawed PBMCs. The samples were obtained from melanoma patients enrolled in CheckMate 064, an open-label, randomized phase II trial testing sequential checkpoint blockade. Peripheral blood mononuclear cells were collected by leukapheresis, purified using Ficoll-Paque, and frozen in human serum containing approximately 9.8% DMSO. Purity of sorted blood CD3+CD8+ cells was verified at >98% immediately after sorting, followed by DNA extraction. As encoded in the germline V gene, CDR1 is SGHDN while CDR2 is FVKESK. V is cut by 4 bases and J by 7 bases, and the space between the germline ends is 13 bases. Reading from cysteine to phenylalanine, the CDR3 counts 13 amino acids. Only CDR3 DNA remains: 39 bases, in frame from the first base.

About this clone: What antigen it recognizes has not been identified. Base qualities are not recorded, but no much larger clone differs from it by a single base.

TCRbeta CDR3 regions were immunosequenced from genomic DNA with the immunoSEQ Assay. Prior to high-throughput sequencing, genomic DNA was amplified by bias-controlled multiplex PCR. On the authors' methods: To quantify the absolute abundance of each unique TCRbeta CDR3 region, the sequences were collapsed and filtered. Clonality, defined as 1 minus Pielou's evenness, was calculated using only productive rearrangements. A previously published method was used to identify clones whose frequencies were significantly greater in on-treatment samples than in baseline samples. This immuneACCESS table, as held by TCRdb, lists in-frame sequences with V and J called but not all clones. Of the missing ones, under half trace to an unresolved V gene in checked studies; the others have no known cause. The V and J calls and the clone size are those of that table, but D and trimming were determined from the DNA. The table for this sample lists 30,000 to 40,000 clones; more than 80% of them were counted only once. Around 12% of the sample is held by the ten biggest clonotypes.

Here the chain combines TRBV14 and TRBJ1-2; no D gene can be assigned with confidence. Sequenced here: CD8+ T cells sorted from blood (inferred from file names), sampled from a patient given nivolumab and ipilimumab in sequence. This TCR derives from a human donor with melanoma. The CDR3 region: CASSPLGGLGYTF. The DNA is TGTGCCAGCAGCCCACTCGGCGGTCTTGGCTACACCTTC.